In this sample, the clone carrying this T cell receptor (beta chain) turned up a few times. In the original analysis: Amplification with reference gene primers provided the estimates of nucleated cell counts. Some clones are missing from TCRdb's copy, which holds only in-frame ones; the method was immunoSEQ multiplex PCR. The V and J calls and clone size come from that table; D and trimming were worked out from the DNA. This table holds about 80,000 clones, about four fifths found once. This sample was taken from a study of blood T cell repertoires in COVID-19. As for the study in general: Samples came from the United States, Italy and Spain, spanning acute and convalescent COVID-19. From T cells, B-cell-depleted T cells, or PBMCs came the material, which was cDNA or gDNA.

The germline V gene encodes CDR1 LGHNA and CDR2 YNFKEQ. V was trimmed by 0 bases and J by 7 bases, leaving 15 bases between them. The CDR3 length is 16 residues. Input material: peripheral blood. The origin of this receptor is a human donor in a cohort sampled during active COVID-19. The V call is TRBV4-2, the J call TRBJ2-2, with D perhaps matching TRBD2 (5 bases). In DNA form, the CDR3 reads TGTGCCAGCAGCCAAGAAAGAGCTAGTCGGGGCGGGGAGCTGTTTTTT. Its protein product is CASSQERASRGGELFF.